Presented here are 27 T cell receptor beta chains from one specimen sequenced in a study of T cell responses to AZD1222 COVID-19 vaccine. Assay: immunoSEQ multiplex PCR; the TCRdb copy retains only in-frame clones and omits some. Of approximately 150,000 clones in the sample, 91% were seen once. The source was peripheral blood, collected 28 days after the second dose of the MenACWY control vaccine. The receptors were gathered from an adult who received the MenACWY meningococcal vaccine as a control.

The rearrangement uses TRBV6-2 or TRBV6-3 and TRBJ2-7; D is undetermined. CDR1 and CDR2 from the germline V gene are MNHEY and SVGEGT. The CDR3 consists of 13 residues. V was clipped by 0 bases and J by 3 bases, with 6 bases between them. CDR3 residues: CASSYSTSYEQYF. The DNA of the CDR3 is TGTGCCAGCAGTTACTCGACCAGCTACGAGCAGTACTTC.

The rearrangement links TRBV2 to TRBJ1-2; D call uncertain. Germline V gives CDR1 SNHLY, CDR2 FYNNEI. The V end lost 2 bases, the J end lost 3 bases, and 7 bases lay between the germline ends. The CDR3 sequence is 13 residues long. This CDR3 reads CASSERVYYGYTF. For the CDR3, the DNA is TGTGCCAGCAGTGAACGGGTTTACTATGGCTACACCTTC.

This rearrangement joins TRBV2 to TRBJ2-6; TRBD2 aligns across 9 bases. CDR1 and CDR2 (germline): SNHLY, FYNNEI. CDR3 length: 17 residues. The V segment lost 3 bases and the J segment 2 bases; nucleotides outside the gene matches: 5. This CDR3 reads CASSEGRGGAGANVLTF. CDR3 coding DNA: TGTGCCAGCAGTGAGGGGCGGGGGGGCGCTGGGGCCAACGTCCTGACTTTC.

A single count supports this clone. V gene TRBV30 combines with J gene TRBJ2-3; possible D gene TRBD2, 6 bases. CDR3 length: 13 amino acids. With 4 bases removed from V and 1 base from J, the gap between germline ends came to 9 bases. CDR1 is GTSNPN, CDR2 SVGIG, per germline (reference sequence). In nucleotides, the CDR3 is TGTGCCTGGACGGAGGGAGGCACAGATACGCAGTATTTT. It codes for CAWTEGGTDTQYF. The variable domain in full, completed from reference TRBV30 and TRBJ2-3, reads SQTIHQWPATLVQPVGSPLSLECTVEGTSNPNLYWYRQAAGRGLQLLFYSVGIGQISSEVPQNLSASRPQDRQFILSSKKLLLSDSGFYLCAWTEGGTDTQYFGPGTRLTVL.

This sequence joins TRBV18 and TRBJ1-3; D ambiguous. V dropped 2 bases and J dropped 1 base, with 9 bases sitting between them. The germline CDR1 and CDR2 sequences are KGHSH and LQKENI. There are 15 residues in the CDR3. CDR3 sequence: CASSPGFGSGNTIYF. The CDR3 region has the DNA TGTGCCAGCTCACCAGGTTTCGGGTCTGGAAACACCATATATTTT.

The V call is TRBV27, the J call TRBJ1-6; D might be TRBD1 (5 bases). Germline V gene data show CDR1 as MNHEY and CDR2 as SMNVEV (reference sequence). CDR3 length equals 16 residues. V was pared by 6 bases and J by 11 bases, with 23 bases between. The DNA of the CDR3 is TGTGCCAGCAGACCTCTTCCGGGACTCACAGGAGCACCCCTCCACTTT. This encodes CASRPLPGLTGAPLHF.

The rearrangement links TRBV5-5 to TRBJ2-7; D could derive from TRBD1 or TRBD2 (5 bases each). The CDR3 is 14 residues long. V lost 7 bases to trimming and J lost 3 bases, with 17 bases between them. Germline CDR1 SGHKS, CDR2 YYEKEE (reference sequence). Here the CDR3 reads CASGPGARDYEQYF. The CDR3 nucleotides read TGTGCCAGCGGGCCTGGGGCCCGGGACTACGAGCAGTACTTC.

The genes are TRBV3-1 (or the pseudogene TRBV3-2) and TRBJ2-5; D remains ambiguous. Germline-derived CDR1 and CDR2 are LGHDT and YNNKEL (reference sequence). The CDR3 is 16 residues long. The ends were cut back, 0 bases at V and 5 bases at J, with 16 bases in the middle. CDR3 DNA: TGTGCCAGCAGCCAAGAGAGTTCCCGAGAGTTGGAGACCCAGTACTTC. Its protein product is CASSQESSRELETQYF.

The chain links TRBV19 to TRBJ2-1; D remains unclear. The V and J ends lost 1 base and 5 bases respectively, with 6 bases between them. Germline assignment: CDR1 LNHDA and CDR2 SQIVND (reference sequence). The CDR3 runs to 13 residues. The CDR3 nucleotides read TGTGCCAGTAGTATAGGGGTCGACAATGAGCAGTTCTTC. Protein product: CASSIGVDNEQFF.

The chain employs TRBV7-9 and TRBJ2-1; 8 bases map to TRBD1. The length of the CDR3 is 15 residues. CDR1 SEHNR and CDR2 FQNEAQ come from the germline V gene (reference sequence). J gave up 5 bases and V 11 bases, and 14 bases lay outside the gene matches. The CDR3 protein is CAGRPGGLWDNEQFF. The CDR3 DNA sequence: TGTGCCGGGAGGCCAGGGGGCCTTTGGGACAATGAGCAGTTCTTC.

J is TRBJ2-3 and V is TRBV24-1; D may be TRBD1 (5 bases). The V gene lost 3 bases and the J gene lost 4 bases, with 10 bases spanning the gap. The CDR3 spans 14 residues. The germline V gene has CDR1 KGHDR and CDR2 SFDVKD. CDR3 DNA sequence: TGTGCCACCAGTGATCCTGTACAGGCAGATACGCAGTATTTT. The encoded protein is CATSDPVQADTQYF.

The J gene is TRBJ1-1, the V gene TRBV4-1, with D possibly TRBD1 on 6 matching bases. Per the germline V gene, CDR1 is MGHRA and CDR2 is YSYEKL. CDR3 size: 13 residues. Trimming took off 0 bases at V and 8 bases at J, with 10 bases between the two ends. CDR3 region: CASSQDEGTEAFF. CDR3 in DNA: TGCGCCAGCAGCCAAGATGAGGGGACAGAAGCTTTCTTT.

This chain links TRBV3-1 (or the pseudogene TRBV3-2) with TRBJ2-3; TRBD2 aligns across 7 bases. The CDR3 contains 15 residues. V dropped 4 bases and J dropped 2; count of bases not matched to a gene: 6. CDR1 is LGHDT and CDR2 is YNNKEL in the germline V gene (reference sequence). CDR3 protein: CASSRAGEFTDTQYF. For the CDR3, the DNA is TGTGCCAGCAGCCGTGCGGGGGAGTTCACAGATACGCAGTATTTT.

V usage is TRBV24-1 and J usage is TRBJ2-1, with a possible D match to TRBD2 (7 bases). Per germline, CDR1 KGHDR and CDR2 SFDVKD. CDR3 length: 19 amino acids. V lost 0 bases and J 0 bases, leaving 17 bases between the germline ends. CDR3 residues: CATSDLGGGGDPSYNEQFF. CDR3 coding DNA: TGTGCCACCAGTGATTTGGGCGGAGGGGGGGACCCCTCCTACAATGAGCAGTTCTTC.

J is TRBJ1-5 and V is TRBV24-1; 7 bases match TRBD1. With 4 bases clipped from V and 4 bases from J, the junction kept 12 bases outside the gene matches. CDR3 length: 17 amino acids. Per the germline V gene, CDR1 is KGHDR and CDR2 is SFDVKD. The CDR3 reads CATSDPSPHRGNQPQHF. As DNA, the CDR3 is TGTGCCACCAGTGACCCATCCCCGCACAGGGGAAATCAGCCCCAGCATTTT.

V and J are TRBV2 and TRBJ1-1; no reliable D call. This CDR3 is built from 14 residues. Trimming stripped 7 bases from V and 0 bases from J, with 12 bases between. The germline V gene encodes CDR1 SNHLY and CDR2 FYNNEI. The CDR3 coding sequence is TGTGCCAGCACCGTCGTGGCTGTGAACACTGAAGCTTTCTTT. It yields the protein CASTVVAVNTEAFF.

Here the CDR3 DNA reads TGTGCCAGCAGCCGGGACAGTGTTAATTCACCCCTCCACTTT. Its protein product is CASSRDSVNSPLHF. This chain links TRBV28 with TRBJ1-6, with 7 nucleotides matching TRBD1. Germline V gene data show CDR1 as MDHEN and CDR2 as SYDVKM. This CDR3 spans 14 amino acids. V trimming: 6 bases; J trimming: 6 bases; junction bases outside the gene matches: 5. Full variable domain (missing parts from reference TRBV28 and TRBJ1-6): DVKVTQSSRYLVKRTGEKVFLECVQDMDHENMFWYRQDPGLGLRLIYFSYDVKMKEKGDIPEGYSVSREKKERFSLILESASTNQTSMYLCASSRDSVNSPLHFGNGTRLTVT.

The J gene is TRBJ2-5, the V gene TRBV5-1; TRBD1 or TRBD2 may be the D gene (5 bases each). CDR3 length: 16 residues. The V end was cut by 0 bases, the J end by 3 bases, with 15 bases between. The germline V gene has CDR1 SGHRS and CDR2 YFSETQ. The CDR3 region has the DNA TGCGCCAGCAGCTTGGTTTCCAGGGACGGGGAAGAGACCCAGTACTTC. Residues: CASSLVSRDGEETQYF.

The chain links TRBV14 to TRBJ1-3; D possibly corresponds to TRBD1 (6 bases). CDR3 length: 16 amino acids. Trimming took off 0 bases at V and 4 bases at J, with 13 bases between the two ends. Germline lookup yields CDR1 SGHDN and CDR2 FVKESK. The chain's CDR3 is CASSQDRGTLGNTIYF. In nucleotides, the CDR3 is TGTGCCAGCAGCCAAGATAGAGGGACATTGGGAAACACCATATATTTT.

The chain carries TRBV6-5 and TRBJ2-2; the D is unclear. CDR1 and CDR2 from the germline V gene are MNHEY and SVGAGI. CDR3 length: 13 residues. V was trimmed by 0 bases and J by 5 bases, leaving 4 bases between them. In nucleotides, the CDR3 is TGTGCCAGCAGTTACTCGGGAACCGGGGAGCTGTTTTTT. This gives the protein CASSYSGTGELFF.

The gene calls are TRBV7-2 and TRBJ2-2; a possible D gene is TRBD2 (6 bases). The germline V gene has CDR1 SGHTA and CDR2 FQGNSA. The CDR3 sequence is 15 residues long. Deletions cut 5 bases from V and 7 bases from J, with 17 bases between. CDR3 loop: CASSHAGTQIGELFF. CDR3 in DNA: TGTGCCAGCAGCCATGCCGGGACTCAAATCGGGGAGCTGTTTTTT. Full variable domain (missing parts from reference TRBV7-2 and TRBJ2-2): GAGVSQSPSNKVTEKGKDVELRCDPISGHTALYWYRQSLGQGLEFLIYFQGNSAPDKSGLPSDRFSAERTGGSVSTLTIQRTQQEDSAVYLCASSHAGTQIGELFFGEGSRLTVL.

CDR3: CASSLGQAGGTEAFF. In DNA form, the CDR3 reads TGCGCCAGCAGCTTGGGTCAGGCGGGGGGGACTGAAGCTTTCTTT. The J gene is TRBJ1-1, the V gene TRBV5-1, with D possibly matching TRBD1 (5 bases). Trimming cost V 0 bases and J 5 bases, with 14 bases left between them. This CDR3 spans 15 amino acids. The germline V gene has CDR1 SGHRS and CDR2 YFSETQ.

DNA for the CDR3: TGTGCCAGCTCACGGGGACAGGGCACAGATACGCAGTATTTT. As protein: CASSRGQGTDTQYF. The chain is built from TRBV18 and TRBJ2-3; the match to TRBD1 covers 8 bases. The V and J ends lost 4 bases and 1 base, in that order; junction bases with no gene match: 1. The CDR3 spans 14 residues. In germline, CDR1 is KGHSH, CDR2 LQKENI.

The chain recombines TRBV10-3 with TRBJ1-5; D is undetermined. With 5 bases removed from V and 3 bases from J, the gap between germline ends came to 11 bases. Germline loops: CDR1 ENHRY, CDR2 SYGVKD. The length of the CDR3 is 14 residues. This chain's CDR3 is CAISPTRDNQPQHF. In nucleotides, the CDR3 is TGTGCCATCAGTCCGACAAGGGACAATCAGCCCCAGCATTTT.

CDR3 in amino acids: CASSYSPGITGELFF. The DNA of the CDR3 is TGTGCCAGCAGTTACTCTCCCGGAATCACCGGGGAGCTGTTTTTT. This chain links TRBV6-2 or TRBV6-3 with TRBJ2-2; no reliable D call. V was trimmed by 0 bases and J by 4 bases, leaving 9 bases between them. The CDR3 totals 15 residues. Germline V CDR1 and CDR2: MNHEY, SVGEGT.

The chain carries TRBV5-1 and TRBJ2-7, with 9 bases aligning to TRBD2. The CDR3 runs to 16 residues. Germline lookup yields CDR1 SGHRS and CDR2 YFSETQ. V shed 2 bases, J shed 1 base, and the junction held 7 bases outside the gene matches. CDR3 residues: CASSFPTSGLSYEQYF. CDR3 DNA: TGCGCCAGCAGCTTCCCGACTAGCGGTTTGTCCTACGAGCAGTACTTC.

This sequence joins TRBV5-1 and TRBJ2-3, with 10 bases that match TRBD1. After removal of 2 bases from V and 2 bases from J, the junction contained 5 bases not matched to a gene. This CDR3 region has 16 residues. The germline V gene has CDR1 SGHRS and CDR2 YFSETQ. CDR3 in amino acids: CASSFSTGGFTDTQYF. CDR3 in DNA: TGCGCCAGCAGCTTCTCGACAGGGGGCTTCACAGATACGCAGTATTTT.